These 31 T cell receptor beta chains share one sample of origin, sequenced in a study of blood T cell repertoires in COVID-19. Generated by immunoSEQ multiplex PCR, the TCRdb table keeps only in-frame clones and is missing some. The repertoire holds 150,000 to 200,000 clones, with 80% to 85% as singletons. The sample was peripheral blood. These TCRs come from a woman at least 80 years old with COVID-19, enrolled during active disease.

A note on this clone: This sample includes further DNA sequences coding for the same CDR3. This chain uses TRBV5-1 with TRBJ2-2, with 9 bases fitting TRBD1. Germline CDR1 and CDR2: SGHRS and YFSETQ. J was trimmed by 5 bases and V by 3 bases; bases with no gene match: 5. This CDR3 is 15 amino acids long. For the CDR3, the DNA is TGCGCCAGCAGCTCGGGACAGGGTGGAACCGGGGAGCTGTTTTTT. This encodes CASSSGQGGTGELFF.

The rearrangement uses TRBV3-1 (or the pseudogene TRBV3-2) and TRBJ2-7, with 11 nucleotides matching TRBD1. The CDR3 is 18 residues long. In germline, CDR1 is LGHDT, CDR2 YNNKEL (reference sequence). With 2 bases clipped from V and 2 bases from J, the junction kept 11 bases outside the gene matches. The CDR3 is CASSQHGDRGTAAYEQYF. The CDR3 DNA is TGTGCCAGCAGCCAACACGGGGACAGGGGGACGGCTGCCTACGAGCAGTACTTC.

The V call is TRBV30, the J call TRBJ1-2, with 9 positions matching TRBD1. Losses at the gene ends were 3 bases for V and 1 base for J; bases not matched to a gene: 3. Germline CDR1 and CDR2: GTSNPN and SVGIG (reference sequence). The CDR3 is 14 residues long. In DNA, the CDR3 is TGTGCCTGGAGCTTGGACAGGGGTAACTATGGCTACACCTTC. Translation gives CAWSLDRGNYGYTF.

The chain joins TRBV28 to TRBJ2-1, with a possible D match to TRBD2 (6 bases). The CDR3 extends over 13 amino acids. Trimming cost V 5 bases and J 5 bases, with 10 bases left between them. CDR1 and CDR2 (germline): MDHEN, SYDVKM. CDR3 protein: CASSGDSDNEQFF. DNA for the CDR3: TGTGCCAGCAGTGGGGACTCAGACAATGAGCAGTTCTTC.

In its sample, this clone was seen a few times. The J gene is TRBJ1-1, the V gene TRBV6-5; D remains ambiguous. Looked up from germline, CDR1 is MNHEY and CDR2 is SVGAGI. V shed 2 bases and J shed 2 bases, with 6 bases lying between them. The CDR3 covers 13 residues. CDR3 sequence: CASSYHRNTEAFF. For the CDR3, the DNA is TGTGCCAGCAGTTACCACAGAAACACTGAAGCTTTCTTT.

In DNA, the CDR3 is TGTGCCAGCAGTTACCCAACCCAGGGTCCTGGAAACACCATATATTTT. Amino acid sequence: CASSYPTQGPGNTIYF. The rearrangement links TRBV6-6 to TRBJ1-3, with D possibly TRBD1 on 5 matching bases. V was cut by 2 bases and J by 2 bases, with 13 bases left in between. The CDR3 contains 16 residues. CDR1 is MNHNY, CDR2 SVGAGI, per germline (reference sequence).

The chain carries TRBV27 and TRBJ2-6; D gene unclear. Germline V gene lookup returns CDR1 MNHEY and CDR2 SMNVEV (reference sequence). Between the trimmed V and J ends, which lost 8 bases and 0 bases, there was a span of 8 bases. The CDR3 extends over 14 amino acids. The CDR3 nucleotides are TGTGCCAGCGGCGAGGACTCTGGGGCCAACGTCCTGACTTTC. Translation: CASGEDSGANVLTF. The full variable domain, its missing parts supplied by reference TRBV27 and TRBJ2-6, is EAQVTQNPRYLITVTGKKLTVTCSQNMNHEYMSWYRQDPGLGLRQIYYSMNVEVTDKGDVPEGYKVSRKEKRNFPLILESPSPNQTSLYFCASGEDSGANVLTFGAGSRLTVL.

In nucleotides, the CDR3 is TGTGCCACGCAGCGGAGTCCACAGGGGGCGGATGGCTACACCTTC. This translates into CATQRSPQGADGYTF. The rearrangement uses TRBV15 and TRBJ1-2, with 9 bases lining up with TRBD1. CDR3 length: 15 residues. Trimming cost V 9 bases and J 6 bases; bases outside gene matches: 14. The V gene's germline CDR1 is LNHNV and CDR2 YYDKDF (reference sequence). The full variable domain, its missing parts supplied by reference TRBV15 and TRBJ1-2, is DAMVIQNPRYQVTQFGKPVTLSCSQTLNHNVMYWYQQKSSQAPKLLFHYYDKDFNNEADTPDNFQSRRPNTSFCFLDIRSPGLGDTAMYLCATQRSPQGADGYTFGSGTRLTVV.

The gene calls are TRBV4-1 and TRBJ2-1; TRBD2 might be the D (6 bases). V was shortened by 0 bases and J by 6 bases, with 15 bases between the two germline ends. Germline V gene lookup returns CDR1 MGHRA and CDR2 YSYEKL. The CDR3 has 16 residues. CDR3 sequence: CASSQDRAEGSNEQFF. CDR3 DNA sequence: TGCGCCAGCAGCCAAGATCGGGCGGAGGGGTCCAATGAGCAGTTCTTC.

The V call is TRBV27, the J call TRBJ1-4; 8 bases are a match to TRBD1. The germline V gene has CDR1 MNHEY and CDR2 SMNVEV (reference sequence). This CDR3 is 17 amino acids long. V shed 2 bases, J shed 4 bases, and the junction held 9 bases outside the gene matches. The CDR3 loop is CASSLRTGPSYNEKLFF. DNA for the CDR3: TGTGCCAGCAGTTTAAGGACAGGGCCCAGCTATAATGAAAAACTGTTTTTT.

The V call is TRBV3-1 (or the pseudogene TRBV3-2), the J call TRBJ1-1; a weak D match, TRBD1 (6 bases). Germline-derived CDR1 and CDR2 are LGHDT and YNNKEL (reference sequence). CDR3 length equals 13 residues. V dropped 4 bases and J dropped 4 bases, with 10 bases sitting between them. Here the CDR3 reads CASSPKGGTEAFF. The CDR3 nucleotides are TGTGCCAGCAGCCCGAAAGGGGGCACTGAAGCTTTCTTT.

V is TRBV5-1 and J is TRBJ2-7; 7 bases fit TRBD2. In germline, CDR1 is SGHRS, CDR2 YFSETQ. This CDR3 is 12 amino acids long. V trimming: 5 bases; J trimming: 5 bases; junction bases outside the gene matches: 4. CDR3 in amino acids: CASRGEGHEQYF. For the CDR3, the DNA is TGCGCCAGCAGGGGGGAGGGCCACGAGCAGTACTTC.

This clone appeared a few times. The chain combines TRBV7-9 with TRBJ1-1, with 7 bases lining up with TRBD1. Trimming cost V 5 bases and J 1 base; bases outside gene matches: 10. The CDR3 runs 16 residues. Germline V CDR1 and CDR2: SEHNR, FQNEAQ (reference sequence). The CDR3 nucleotides are TGTGCCAGCAGCCAAGAACCAGGACAGGCGAACACTGAAGCTTTCTTT. The encoded protein is CASSQEPGQANTEAFF.

This chain links TRBV5-6 with TRBJ2-7; 7 bases align to TRBD2. Per the germline V gene, CDR1 is SGHDT and CDR2 is YYEEEE. V shed 0 bases and J 4 bases; nucleotides not matched to a gene: 4. The CDR3 consists of 14 residues. The CDR3 DNA is TGTGCCAGCAGCTTGGCGGGGACTATGTACGAGCAGTACTTC. This gives the protein CASSLAGTMYEQYF.

The J gene is TRBJ2-1, the V gene TRBV27; the D is unclear. There are 8 residues in the CDR3. The germline CDR1 and CDR2 sequences are MNHEY and SMNVEV (reference sequence). The V and J ends lost 6 bases and 13 bases respectively, with 4 bases between them. Here the CDR3 reads CASRSQFF. The CDR3 coding sequence is TGTGCCAGCAGGAGTCAGTTCTTC.

This chain connects TRBV28 to TRBJ2-2, with 13 positions matching TRBD2. The CDR3 extends over 20 amino acids. CDR1 and CDR2 (germline): MDHEN, SYDVKM. Unmatched junction bases numbered 14, after V lost 2 bases and J lost 5 bases. The CDR3 bases are TGTGCCAGCAGTTTAGGCCCCGGACTAGCGGGAGATAGTCGGACCGGGGAGCTGTTTTTT. Protein product: CASSLGPGLAGDSRTGELFF.

The chain recombines TRBV10-3 with TRBJ2-5, with 12 bases matching TRBD2. There are 18 residues in the CDR3. CDR1 is ENHRY, CDR2 SYGVKD, per germline. After removal of 4 bases from V and 5 bases from J, the junction contained 14 bases not matched to a gene. CDR3 DNA: TGTGCCATCAGTGGCGGGACTAGCGGGCATAACCGTTGGGAGACCCAGTACTTC. It codes for CAISGGTSGHNRWETQYF.

J is TRBJ2-2 and V is TRBV28; D is ambiguous. Trimming shortened V by 3 bases and J by 4 bases, and 6 bases separated the two germline ends. Looked up from germline, CDR1 is MDHEN and CDR2 is SYDVKM. This CDR3 has 13 residues. The CDR3 region has the DNA TGTGCCAGCAGTTTTCCCGGCACCGGGGAGCTGTTTTTT. Amino acids: CASSFPGTGELFF.

This clone was counted many times. V is TRBV18 and J is TRBJ1-5; D remains ambiguous. The CDR3 length is 13 residues. Trimming took off 2 bases at V and 2 bases at J, with 4 bases between the two ends. CDR1 is KGHSH and CDR2 is LQKENI in the germline V gene. CDR3 coding DNA: TGTGCCAGCTCACCAACAGGCAATCAGCCCCAGCATTTT. It encodes CASSPTGNQPQHF.

This clone has just one count. This sequence joins TRBV5-1 and TRBJ1-2; D not certain. This CDR3 spans 15 amino acids. The V gene's germline CDR1 is SGHRS and CDR2 YFSETQ. The V end lost 4 bases, the J end lost 0 bases, and 13 bases lay between the germline ends. The CDR3 nucleotides are TGCGCCAGCAGCCCATACCGGGATACTAACTATGGCTACACCTTC. It encodes CASSPYRDTNYGYTF. Drawing the rest from reference TRBV5-1 and TRBJ1-2, the complete variable domain is KAGVTQTPRYLIKTRGQQVTLSCSPISGHRSVSWYQQTPGQGLQFLFEYFSETQRNKGNFPGRFSGRQFSNSRSEMNVSTLELGDSALYLCASSPYRDTNYGYTFGSGTRLTVV.

V and J are TRBV18 and TRBJ2-7, with D tentatively TRBD2 (5 bases). The CDR3 sequence is 15 residues long. Germline V gene sequence: CDR1 KGHSH, CDR2 LQKENI. V was trimmed by 1 base and J by 0 bases, leaving 10 bases between them. CDR3 bases: TGTGCCAGCTCACCACTCCCCGGGGTCTCCTACGAGCAGTACTTC. Translated: CASSPLPGVSYEQYF.

This sequence joins TRBV19 and TRBJ1-1; tentatively, D is TRBD1 (5 bases). This CDR3 is 14 amino acids long. Germline V gene lookup returns CDR1 LNHDA and CDR2 SQIVND (reference sequence). Between the trimmed V and J ends, which lost 6 bases and 1 base, there was a span of 12 bases. CDR3 DNA sequence: TGTGCCAGTAGCGCCCTGACAGCGAACACTGAAGCTTTCTTT. Its protein is CASSALTANTEAFF.

The table lists this clone with a count of one. Here the CDR3 DNA reads TGTGCCACCAGTGATTCTAGGTACAATGAGCAGTTCTTC. Translation gives CATSDSRYNEQFF. This chain links TRBV24-1 with TRBJ2-1, with unresolved D. From germline, CDR1 is KGHDR and CDR2 SFDVKD. CDR3 size: 13 residues. Trimming pared 2 bases from V and 4 bases from J, leaving 5 bases between.

This rearrangement joins TRBV5-4 to TRBJ2-1; tentative D call: TRBD1 (6 bases). CDR1 and CDR2 from the germline V gene are SGHNT and YYREEE (reference sequence). The CDR3 is 14 residues long. V was cut by 5 bases and J by 9 bases, with 18 bases left in between. As DNA, the CDR3 is TGTGCCAGCAGTCATAAACAGGGTCTTGGTGAGCAGTTCTTC. Protein: CASSHKQGLGEQFF.

The sample holds a few counts of this clone. A read error may account for a junction end that differs from germline. The chain links TRBV7-2 to TRBJ1-6, with unresolved D. Germline V CDR1 and CDR2: SGHTA, FQGNSA. The CDR3 has 16 amino acids. The CDR3: CASSLARSSYNSPLHF. The CDR3 DNA follows: TGTGCCAGCAGCCTAGCGAGGAGCTCCTATAATTCACCCCTCCACTTT.

CDR3 sequence: CASSLYPVGFTRNTEAFF. CDR3 coding DNA: TGTGCCAGCAGCTTATACCCGGTCGGGTTCACCAGGAACACTGAAGCTTTCTTT. The rearrangement joins TRBV7-2 to TRBJ1-1, with no clear D. The CDR3 length is 18 residues. Germline CDR1 SGHTA, CDR2 FQGNSA. Between the trimmed V and J ends, which lost 2 bases and 1 base, there was a span of 20 bases.

This rearrangement joins TRBV15 to TRBJ1-2; TRBD1 matches at 7 bases. Germline assignment: CDR1 LNHNV and CDR2 YYDKDF (reference sequence). This CDR3 comprises 15 residues. V lost 3 bases and J lost 1; bases outside the gene matches: 5. The CDR3 protein is CATSSGTGVNYGYTF. The CDR3, as DNA: TGTGCCACCAGCAGCGGAACAGGGGTTAACTATGGCTACACCTTC.

This clone turned up a few times. The chain links TRBV5-1 to TRBJ1-6, with a possible D match to TRBD1 (5 bases). Trimming removed 0 bases from V and 9 bases from J, with 16 bases in between. The CDR3 extends over 16 amino acids. From germline, CDR1 is SGHRS and CDR2 YFSETQ. The CDR3 coding sequence is TGCGCCAGCAGCTTGGGGAAGGTGGGGGGACGTTCACCCCTCCACTTT. Translated: CASSLGKVGGRSPLHF. The variable domain in full, completed from reference TRBV5-1 and TRBJ1-6, reads KAGVTQTPRYLIKTRGQQVTLSCSPISGHRSVSWYQQTPGQGLQFLFEYFSETQRNKGNFPGRFSGRQFSNSRSEMNVSTLELGDSALYLCASSLGKVGGRSPLHFGNGTRLTVT.

This chain uses TRBV5-4 with TRBJ2-7, with 8 nucleotides matching TRBD1. This CDR3 is 14 amino acids long. J lost 1 base, V lost 2 bases, and 2 bases had no gene match. CDR1 is SGHNT, CDR2 YYREEE, per germline (reference sequence). CDR3 protein: CASSFGQGSYEQYF. CDR3 nucleotides: TGTGCCAGCAGCTTCGGACAGGGTTCCTACGAGCAGTACTTC. Based on the CDR3 plus reference TRBV5-4 and TRBJ2-7, the full variable domain is ETGVTQSPTHLIKTRGQQVTLRCSSQSGHNTVSWYQQALGQGPQFIFQYYREEENGRGNFPPRFSGLQFPNYSSELNVNALELDDSALYLCASSFGQGSYEQYFGPGTRLTVT.

The V and J genes are TRBV28 and TRBJ2-5; 7 bases match TRBD2. With 5 bases clipped from V and 3 bases from J, the junction kept 6 bases outside the gene matches. Looked up from germline, CDR1 is MDHEN and CDR2 is SYDVKM. This CDR3 has 14 residues. CDR3 sequence: CASSVSGTKETQYF. In DNA form, the CDR3 reads TGTGCCAGCAGTGTTTCCGGGACTAAAGAGACCCAGTACTTC.

V usage is TRBV4-3 and J usage is TRBJ2-1; D may be TRBD1 (6 bases). This CDR3 has 14 amino acids. V lost 0 bases and J lost 5, with 8 bases in between. The germline V gene has CDR1 LGHNA and CDR2 YSLEER. CDR3 nucleotides: TGCGCCAGCAGCCAAGACCCAGGGGACAATGAGCAGTTCTTC. Protein: CASSQDPGDNEQFF.